This T cell receptor (beta chain) is from a study of siplizumab effects on memory and regulatory T cells. Each sample contributed 85,000 to 100,000 TCR templates to the assay. The protocol was immunoSEQ multiplex PCR, while the TCRdb copy is restricted to in-frame clones and leaves out a portion. This sample yields tens of thousands of clones, of which under 95% are seen a single time; approximately 30% belongs to the top ten. Trimming took 0 bases from V and 9 from J, leaving 15 bases between them. Germline V CDR1 and CDR2: MNHNS, SASEGT. This CDR3 has 15 amino acids. This chain links TRBV6-1 with TRBJ2-1, with D uncertain. The TCR was taken from a human donor in good health. The sample taken for sequencing was CD8+ T cells sorted from blood. The CDR3 region has the DNA TGTGCCAGCAGTGAAGCGCGACGGAGCATCGCTGAGCAGTTCTTC. The encoded protein is CASSEARRSIAEQFF.